The clone carrying this T cell receptor beta chain was recorded once. In the authors' methods: Junction-only sequences without quality scores were provided by ImmunoSEQ, so filtering was different. Profiled with immunoSEQ multiplex PCR; TCRdb holds only in-frame clones, not every one. V, J and clone size derive from that table, while D and trimming were established from the DNA sequence. The table lists some 2 million clones, less than 95% of them singletons, with around 1.2% in the top ten. These data come from a study of shared clonotypes between healthy human individuals. Naive-designated CD8 cells lacked CD45RO, were positively enriched for CCR7, and omitted terminally differentiated effector memory CD45RA+ cells. All donors qualified as healthy HIV-negative adults and had experienced no recent acute infections or vaccinations. This receptor was taken from a man younger than 30 in good health. Material: naive CD8+ T cells sorted from blood.

The CDR3, as DNA: TGTGCCAGCAGTTTCGACGGGACCGCCGCCCAAGAGACCCAGTACTTC. Its translation is CASSFDGTAAQETQYF. The genes are TRBV27 and TRBJ2-5, with D perhaps TRBD1 or TRBD2 (5 bases each). CDR3 length: 16 amino acids. In germline, CDR1 is MNHEY, CDR2 SMNVEV (reference sequence). Trimming removed 3 bases from V and 1 base from J, with 15 bases in between.